The rows below give T cell receptor beta chains drawn from one sample of a study of shared clonotypes between healthy human individuals. Clones were read by immunoSEQ multiplex PCR, and TCRdb kept only the in-frame ones, dropping some. In the table there are 1.6 million or so clones, around 95% of which are singletons. The specimen sequenced was naive CD4+ T cells sorted from blood. The receptor set was obtained from a man aged 25-40 years in good health. Each CDR3 is given with its conserved first and last residue. A D gene is named only where the DNA matches it firmly. A row's size may be missing; if present it is once, few, many or a size class.

TRBV30	.	TRBJ1-4	few	13	CAWSVRINEKLFF	TGTGCCTGGAGTGTACGGATTAATGAAAAACTGTTTTTT
TRBV9	.	TRBJ1-1	.	14	CASTIGAGNTEAFF	TGTGCCAGCACCATTGGGGCAGGGAACACTGAAGCTTTCTTT
TRBV5-1	TRBD2	TRBJ2-5	.	17	CASSLEAGSGSRKTQYF	TGCGCCAGCAGCTTGGAAGCGGGTAGCGGGAGTCGAAAGACCCAGTACTTC
TRBV29-1	.	TRBJ2-1	.	14	CSVFLDPNKSEQFF	TGCAGCGTATTTCTAGACCCCAATAAAAGTGAGCAGTTCTTC
TRBV9	TRBD2	TRBJ2-1	.	15	CASSVGLAGYNEQFF	TGTGCCAGCAGCGTAGGCCTAGCGGGGTACAATGAGCAGTTCTTC
TRBV10-3	.	TRBJ1-1	.	16	CAIRPNRQEINTEAFF	TGTGCCATCAGGCCAAACCGACAGGAGATAAACACTGAAGCTTTCTTT
TRBV28	.	TRBJ2-1	.	17	CASSGLVKARNYNEQFF	TGTGCCAGCAGCGGGTTAGTCAAAGCGCGGAACTACAATGAGCAGTTCTTC
TRBV6-6	.	TRBJ2-6	.	16	CASSYRTSSGANVLTF	TGTGCCAGCAGTTACCGGACTTCGTCTGGGGCCAACGTCCTGACTTTC
TRBV9	TRBD2	TRBJ2-6	.	19	CASSVGLAGAGSGANVLTF	TGTGCCAGCAGCGTCGGACTAGCGGGAGCAGGCTCTGGGGCCAACGTCCTGACTTTC
TRBV5-6	.	TRBJ1-2	once	13	CASSLASQGSYTF	TGTGCCAGCAGCTTGGCCAGTCAGGGGTCCTACACCTTC
TRBV7-2	TRBD2	TRBJ2-7	once	14	CASSLLANKGEQYF	TGTGCCAGCAGCCTACTAGCGAACAAGGGCGAGCAGTACTTC
TRBV19	.	TRBJ2-1	.	13	CASKTGSYNEQFF	TGTGCCAGTAAGACCGGGTCCTACAATGAGCAGTTCTTC
TRBV19	.	TRBJ2-7	.	12	CASSIARGEQYF	TGTGCCAGTAGTATAGCCCGCGGCGAGCAGTACTTC
TRBV25-1	.	TRBJ2-1	few	14	CASSEFSEFGEQFF	TGTGCCAGCAGTGAATTCTCTGAGTTCGGTGAGCAGTTCTTC
TRBV28	TRBD2	TRBJ2-3	.	15	CASSPGGFSTDTQYF	TGTGCCAGCAGTCCGGGAGGATTTAGCACAGATACGCAGTATTTT
TRBV6-1	.	TRBJ1-5	.	14	CAGAQGYSNQPQHF	TGTGCCGGCGCACAGGGATATAGCAATCAGCCCCAGCATTTT
TRBV11-2	.	TRBJ1-3	once	18	CASSPYRPDGYSGNTIYF	TGTGCCAGCAGCCCTTACCGTCCGGACGGTTACTCTGGAAACACCATATATTTT
TRBV5-1	TRBD2	TRBJ2-5	.	16	CASSLGLAGGSETQYF	TGCGCCAGCAGCTTAGGACTAGCGGGAGGGTCGGAGACCCAGTACTTC
TRBV7-9	.	TRBJ1-5	few	12	CASSLDVPPQHF	TGTGCCAGCAGCTTAGACGTACCACCCCAGCATTTT
TRBV18	.	TRBJ2-3	.	17	CASSPLHGPRTTDTQYF	TGTGCCAGCTCACCCCTCCACGGACCCCGAACGACAGATACGCAGTATTTT
TRBV7-2	.	TRBJ2-2	.	14	CASRLGLNTGELFF	TGTGCCAGCAGGTTGGGGCTCAACACCGGGGAGCTGTTTTTT
TRBV9	.	TRBJ2-2	.	16	CASSLERDWRTGELFF	TGTGCCAGCAGCCTAGAGAGGGATTGGCGCACCGGGGAGCTGTTTTTT